Below are 22 T cell receptor beta chains sequenced from a single sample in a study of OX40 agonist ivuxolimab in advanced cancers. Clones were read by immunoSEQ multiplex PCR, and TCRdb kept only the in-frame ones, dropping some. The data contain 50,000 to 65,000 clones, approximately 83% of them singletons. The source was CD4+ or CD8+ T cells sorted from blood, collected in a trial of the OX40 agonist ivuxolimab. The receptors derive from an adult with an advanced solid tumor such as melanoma, head and neck, liver or kidney cancer.

V gene TRBV6-6 combines with J gene TRBJ2-3; 9 positions match TRBD1. The CDR3 contains 14 residues. J lost 4 bases, V lost 4 bases, and 3 bases had no gene match. CDR1 is MNHNY, CDR2 SVGAGI, per germline (reference sequence). Here the CDR3 DNA reads TGTGCCAGCAGTTCGGGACAGGGCGCAGATACGCAGTATTTT. Its protein product is CASSSGQGADTQYF.

The chain couples TRBV28 to TRBJ1-5; possibly TRBD1 for D (5 bases). This CDR3 spans 14 amino acids. CDR1 and CDR2 (germline): MDHEN, SYDVKM. Between the trimmed V and J ends, which lost 3 bases and 6 bases, there was a span of 12 bases. CDR3 loop: CASSLDSGTQPQHF. Here the CDR3 DNA reads TGTGCCAGCAGTTTGGATTCCGGGACTCAGCCCCAGCATTTT.

The J gene is TRBJ2-5, the V gene TRBV4-1, with D tentatively TRBD1 or TRBD2 (5 bases each). The CDR3 is made up of 14 amino acids. V lost 0 bases and J 5 bases, leaving 10 bases between the germline ends. Germline-derived CDR1 and CDR2 are MGHRA and YSYEKL. CDR3 DNA sequence: TGCGCCAGCAGCCAAGAGACGGGGCGGGAGACCCAGTACTTC. Amino acids: CASSQETGRETQYF.

The V and J genes are TRBV11-2 and TRBJ1-4; TRBD1 matches at 7 bases. The CDR3 length is 14 residues. Germline V gene sequence: CDR1 SGHAT, CDR2 FQNNGV. J lost 4 bases, V lost 5 bases, and 4 bases had no gene match. In DNA, the CDR3 is TGTGCCAGCAGCCAAAACAGGGGTAATGAAAAACTGTTTTTT. It encodes CASSQNRGNEKLFF. Drawing the rest from reference TRBV11-2 and TRBJ1-4, the complete variable domain is EAGVAQSPRYKIIEKRQSVAFWCNPISGHATLYWYQQILGQGPKLLIQFQNNGVVDDSQLPKDRFSAERLKGVDSTLKIQPAKLEDSAVYLCASSQNRGNEKLFFGSGTQLSVL.

V is TRBV19 and J is TRBJ1-4; 8 nucleotides match TRBD1. V was pared by 5 bases and J by 5 bases, with 4 bases of the junction left unmatched. Germline-derived CDR1 and CDR2 are LNHDA and SQIVND (reference sequence). The CDR3 runs to 14 residues. DNA for the CDR3: TGTGCCAGTAGTCCCCGACAGGGGAATGAAAAACTGTTTTTT. Protein product: CASSPRQGNEKLFF.

The chain has TRBV28 and TRBJ1-2, with D hard to call. The germline gives CDR1 MDHEN, CDR2 SYDVKM. V was shortened by 2 bases and J by 4 bases, with 8 bases between the two germline ends. The length of the CDR3 is 13 residues. The CDR3 loop is CASSLRSFYGYTF. The CDR3 DNA reads as TGTGCCAGCAGTTTAAGGTCCTTCTATGGCTACACCTTC.

V usage is TRBV16 and J usage is TRBJ2-5, with D unresolved. The CDR3 spans 15 residues. Germline assignment: CDR1 KGHSY and CDR2 FQNENV. V was clipped by 1 base and J by 5 bases, with 14 bases between them. This chain's CDR3 is CASSQYGSTPETQYF. The DNA for the CDR3 is TGTGCCAGCAGCCAATACGGGTCGACTCCGGAGACCCAGTACTTC.

CDR3 coding DNA: TGTGCCAGCAGCGTCGAGACAGGTGGAAACACCATATATTTT. The encoded protein is CASSVETGGNTIYF. This rearrangement joins TRBV9 to TRBJ1-3, with D maybe TRBD1 (6 bases). The CDR3 has 14 amino acids. In germline, CDR1 is SGDLS, CDR2 YYNGEE. V was pared by 2 bases and J by 3 bases, with 9 bases between.

This clone was seen only a few times. The chain is built from TRBV13 and TRBJ1-1; no clear D. CDR3 length: 15 residues. With 5 bases removed from V and 8 bases from J, the gap between germline ends came to 21 bases. Germline V gives CDR1 PRHDT, CDR2 FYEKMQ (reference sequence). CDR3 residues: CASSISAGFLREAFF. The CDR3 bases are TGTGCCAGCAGCATTTCCGCGGGGTTCCTGAGGGAAGCTTTCTTT.

In its sample, this clone ranks as medium-sized. Other nucleotide sequences from this sample produce the same CDR3. The chain carries TRBV19 and TRBJ1-5, with D hard to call. CDR1 and CDR2 (germline): LNHDA, SQIVND (reference sequence). The CDR3 runs to 14 residues. V was trimmed by 10 bases and J by 0 bases, leaving 13 bases between them. The chain's CDR3 is CATRRAHSNQPQHF. CDR3 in DNA: TGTGCCACCAGACGAGCCCATAGCAATCAGCCCCAGCATTTT.

The rearrangement uses TRBV5-4 and TRBJ2-1; D not resolved. The CDR3 extends over 15 amino acids. V was pared by 3 bases and J by 0 bases, with 10 bases between. Germline CDR1 and CDR2: SGHNT and YYREEE (reference sequence). The CDR3 loop reads CASSWTTDSYNEQFF. The CDR3 DNA follows: TGTGCCAGCAGCTGGACCACTGACTCCTACAATGAGCAGTTCTTC.

The chain carries TRBV14 and TRBJ2-7, with 7 bases that match TRBD1. CDR3 size: 13 residues. The J segment lost 3 bases and the V segment lost 9 bases, leaving 8 bases of the junction unmatched. Germline CDR1 is SGHDN and CDR2 is FVKESK. The CDR3 DNA reads TGTGCCAGAACCATGGGACAGAACTACGAGCAGTACTTC. This encodes CARTMGQNYEQYF.

This sequence joins TRBV5-4 and TRBJ2-7; TRBD1 aligns across 9 bases. The CDR3 contains 14 residues. Germline V gene sequence: CDR1 SGHNT, CDR2 YYREEE (reference sequence). J was trimmed by 7 bases and V by 3 bases; bases with no gene match: 8. In DNA, the CDR3 is TGTGCCAGCAGCTCACAGGGGGCCAGCCGGGAGCAGTACTTC. This translates into CASSSQGASREQYF.

The J gene is TRBJ1-1, the V gene TRBV10-3; D uncertain. The V and J ends lost 7 bases and 0 bases respectively, with 9 bases between them. The CDR3 length is 13 residues. CDR1 and CDR2 (germline): ENHRY, SYGVKD. CDR3 amino acids: CAIKAEMNTEAFF. Here the CDR3 DNA reads TGTGCCATCAAGGCGGAGATGAACACTGAAGCTTTCTTT.

The chain employs TRBV10-3 and TRBJ1-2; D not certain. Germline V gives CDR1 ENHRY, CDR2 SYGVKD. The CDR3 loop spans 16 amino acids. Trimming took off 0 bases at V and 4 bases at J, with 15 bases between the two ends. The CDR3: CAISESIGGGAYGYTF. CDR3 DNA: TGTGCCATCAGTGAGTCGATCGGTGGCGGAGCCTATGGCTACACCTTC.

This chain connects TRBV5-1 to TRBJ1-1, with TRBD1 matching 8 bases. This CDR3 is built from 18 residues. With 0 bases clipped from V and 1 base from J, the junction kept 11 bases outside the gene matches. The germline V gene encodes CDR1 SGHRS and CDR2 YFSETQ. CDR3 amino acids: CASSLAPGGAERNTEAFF. The CDR3 bases are TGCGCCAGCAGCTTGGCCCCAGGGGGCGCTGAGCGGAACACTGAAGCTTTCTTT.

The chain couples TRBV21-1 to TRBJ2-7. TRBV21-1 is a recognized pseudogene. This CDR3 has 18 amino acids. The CDR3 DNA is TGTGCCAGCCGACGGGGGGGGACAGGTTGCCCGAGATCGTGCGAGCAGTACTTC. Its translation is CASRRGGTGCPRSCEQYF.

This chain joins TRBV9 and TRBJ2-3; D is perhaps TRBD2 (6 bases). The V end was cut by 3 bases, the J end by 0 bases, with 11 bases between. The CDR3 length is 15 residues. Per the germline V gene, CDR1 is SGDLS and CDR2 is YYNGEE. The CDR3 reads CASSAGGTSTDTQYF. CDR3 nucleotide sequence: TGTGCCAGCAGCGCCGGCGGGACTAGCACAGATACGCAGTATTTT.

The V gene is TRBV5-1, the J gene TRBJ2-2, with TRBD1 matching over 8 bases. Losses at the gene ends were 0 bases for V and 6 bases for J; bases not matched to a gene: 4. CDR1 is SGHRS and CDR2 is YFSETQ in the germline V gene. The CDR3 contains 15 residues. CDR3 in amino acids: CASSLDRGIAGELFF. Written as DNA, the CDR3 is TGCGCCAGCAGCTTGGACAGGGGGATCGCCGGGGAGCTGTTTTTT.

V usage is TRBV5-4 and J usage is TRBJ2-1; 9 nucleotides align to TRBD2. V trimming: 0 bases; J trimming: 7 bases; junction bases outside the gene matches: 8. CDR1 and CDR2 from the germline V gene are SGHNT and YYREEE (reference sequence). This CDR3 spans 16 amino acids. This CDR3 reads CASSLDVAGVNNEQFF. The CDR3 DNA sequence: TGTGCCAGCAGCTTGGACGTAGCGGGGGTTAATAATGAGCAGTTCTTC.

The CDR3 is CASQARGKETQYF. CDR3 bases: TGTGCCAGCCAGGCCAGGGGAAAAGAGACCCAGTACTTC. This chain uses TRBV11-1 with TRBJ2-5; a weak D match, TRBD1 (6 bases). The germline V gene encodes CDR1 SGHAT and CDR2 FQDESV (reference sequence). The ends were cut back, 8 bases at V and 3 bases at J, with 13 bases in the middle. The CDR3 has 13 residues. The full variable domain, rest sourced from reference TRBV11-1 and TRBJ2-5, is EAEVAQSPRYKITEKSQAVAFWCDPISGHATLYWYRQILGQGPELLVQFQDESVVDDSQLPKDRFSAERLKGVDSTLKIQPAELGDSAMYLCASQARGKETQYFGPGTRLLVL.

The rearrangement joins TRBV5-6 to TRBJ2-1; 8 nucleotides align to TRBD1. The CDR3 extends over 15 amino acids. Trimming removed 5 bases from V and 2 bases from J; junction bases left unmatched: 6. CDR1 and CDR2 from the germline V gene are SGHDT and YYEEEE. This CDR3 is CASSFRTGTYNEQFF. The CDR3 region has the DNA TGTGCCAGCAGTTTTAGGACAGGGACCTACAATGAGCAGTTCTTC.